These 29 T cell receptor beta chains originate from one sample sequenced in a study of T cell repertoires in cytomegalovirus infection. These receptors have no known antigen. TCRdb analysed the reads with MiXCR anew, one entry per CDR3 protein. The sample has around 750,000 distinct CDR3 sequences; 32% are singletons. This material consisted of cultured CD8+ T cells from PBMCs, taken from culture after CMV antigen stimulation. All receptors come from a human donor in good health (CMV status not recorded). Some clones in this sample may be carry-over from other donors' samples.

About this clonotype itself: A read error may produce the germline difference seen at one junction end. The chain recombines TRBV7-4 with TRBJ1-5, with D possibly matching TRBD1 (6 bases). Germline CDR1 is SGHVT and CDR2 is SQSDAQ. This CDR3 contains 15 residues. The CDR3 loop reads CASSSQRGGPQPPHF. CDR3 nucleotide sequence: TGTGCCAGCAGCTCTCAGAGGGGGGGACCACAGCCCCCGCATTTT. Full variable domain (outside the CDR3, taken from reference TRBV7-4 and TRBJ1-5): GAGVSQSPRYKVAKRGRDVALRCDSISGHVTLYWYRQTLGQGSEVLTYSQSDAQRDKSGRPSGRFSAERPERSVSTLKIQRTEQGDSAVYLCASSSQRGGPQPPHFGDGTRLSIL.

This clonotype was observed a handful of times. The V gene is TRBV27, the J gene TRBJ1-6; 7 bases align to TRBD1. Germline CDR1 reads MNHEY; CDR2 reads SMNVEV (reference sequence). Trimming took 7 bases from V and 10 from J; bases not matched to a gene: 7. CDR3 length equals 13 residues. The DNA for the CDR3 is TGTGCCAGCATTAGGGACAGAAAGTCACCCCTCCACTTT. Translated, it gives CASIRDRKSPLHF.

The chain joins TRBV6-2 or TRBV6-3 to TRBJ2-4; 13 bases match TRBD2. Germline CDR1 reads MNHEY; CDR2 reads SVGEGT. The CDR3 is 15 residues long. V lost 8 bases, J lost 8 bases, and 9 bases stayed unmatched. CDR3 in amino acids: CASRWTSGGGDIQYF. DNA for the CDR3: TGTGCCAGCCGCTGGACTAGCGGGGGTGGGGACATTCAGTACTTC.

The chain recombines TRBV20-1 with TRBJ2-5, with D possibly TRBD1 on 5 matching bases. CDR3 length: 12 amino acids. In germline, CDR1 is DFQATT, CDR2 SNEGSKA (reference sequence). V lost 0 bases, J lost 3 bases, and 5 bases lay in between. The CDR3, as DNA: TGCAGTGCTAGAGACAGGGAAGAGACCCAGTACTTC. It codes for CSARDREETQYF.

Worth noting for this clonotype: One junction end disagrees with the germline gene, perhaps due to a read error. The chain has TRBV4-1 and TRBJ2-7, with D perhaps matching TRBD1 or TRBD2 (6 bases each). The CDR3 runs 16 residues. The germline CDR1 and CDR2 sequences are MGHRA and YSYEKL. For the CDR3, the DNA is TGTGCCAACAGCCAAGAAAGGGGGGAGGTACCCTACGAGCAGTACTTC. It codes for CANSQERGEVPYEQYF.

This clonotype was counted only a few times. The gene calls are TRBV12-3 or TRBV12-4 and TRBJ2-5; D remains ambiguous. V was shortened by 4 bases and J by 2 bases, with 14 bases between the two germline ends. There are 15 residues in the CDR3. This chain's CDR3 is CASSSIGSVQETQYF. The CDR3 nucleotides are TGTGCCAGCAGTTCGATAGGGTCGGTTCAAGAGACCCAGTACTTC.

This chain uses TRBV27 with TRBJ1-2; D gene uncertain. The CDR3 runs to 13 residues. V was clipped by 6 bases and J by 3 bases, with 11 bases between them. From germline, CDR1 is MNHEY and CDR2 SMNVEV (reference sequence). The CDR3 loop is CASRDGPYYGYTF. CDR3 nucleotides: TGTGCCAGCAGGGACGGTCCTTACTATGGCTACACCTTC.

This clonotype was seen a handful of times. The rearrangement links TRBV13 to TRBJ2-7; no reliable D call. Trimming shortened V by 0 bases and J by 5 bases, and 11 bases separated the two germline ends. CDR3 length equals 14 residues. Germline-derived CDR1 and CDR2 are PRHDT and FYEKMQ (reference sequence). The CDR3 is CASSLGSRVHEQYF. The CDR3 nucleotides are TGTGCCAGCAGCTTAGGGTCCCGGGTTCACGAGCAGTACTTC. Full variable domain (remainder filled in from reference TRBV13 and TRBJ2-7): AAGVIQSPRHLIKEKRETATLKCYPIPRHDTVYWYQQGPGQDPQFLISFYEKMQSDKGSIPDRFSAQQFSDYHSELNMSSLELGDSALYFCASSLGSRVHEQYFGPGTRLTVT.

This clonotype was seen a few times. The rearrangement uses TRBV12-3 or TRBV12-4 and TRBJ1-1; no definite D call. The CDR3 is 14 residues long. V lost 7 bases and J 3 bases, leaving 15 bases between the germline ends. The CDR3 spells CASTNIESDTEAFF. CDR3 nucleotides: TGTGCCAGCACGAACATCGAAAGCGACACTGAAGCTTTCTTT.

CDR3: CASWGPYTDTQYF. CDR3 DNA: TGTGCCAGCTGGGGACCTTACACAGATACGCAGTATTTT. This chain links TRBV6-6 with TRBJ2-3, with D perhaps assigned TRBD1 or TRBD2 (5 bases each). From germline, CDR1 is MNHNY and CDR2 SVGAGI (reference sequence). Trimming shortened V by 8 bases and J by 2 bases, and 11 bases separated the two germline ends. CDR3 size: 13 residues.

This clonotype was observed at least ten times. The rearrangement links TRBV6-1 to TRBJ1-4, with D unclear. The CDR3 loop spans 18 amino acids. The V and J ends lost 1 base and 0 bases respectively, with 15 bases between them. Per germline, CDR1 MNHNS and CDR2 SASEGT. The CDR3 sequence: CASSEELGETATNEKLFF. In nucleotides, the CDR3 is TGTGCCAGCAGTGAAGAACTGGGTGAAACCGCAACTAATGAAAAACTGTTTTTT.

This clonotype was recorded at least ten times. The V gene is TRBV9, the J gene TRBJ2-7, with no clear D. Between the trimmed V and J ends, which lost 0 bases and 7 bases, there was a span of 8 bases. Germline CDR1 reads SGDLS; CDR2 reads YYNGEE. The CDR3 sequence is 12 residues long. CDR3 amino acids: CASSVGGGEQYF. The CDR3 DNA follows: TGTGCCAGCAGCGTAGGCGGTGGGGAGCAGTACTTC. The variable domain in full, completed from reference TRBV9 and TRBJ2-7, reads DSGVTQTPKHLITATGQRVTLRCSPRSGDLSVYWYQQSLDQGLQFLIQYYNGEERAKGNILERFSAQQFPDLHSELNLSSLELGDSALYFCASSVGGGEQYFGPGTRLTVT.

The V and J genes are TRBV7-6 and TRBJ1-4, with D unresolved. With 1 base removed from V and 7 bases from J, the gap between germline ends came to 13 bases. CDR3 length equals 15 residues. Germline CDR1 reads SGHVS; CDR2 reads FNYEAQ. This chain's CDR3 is CASSLEVGLGEKLFF. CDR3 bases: TGTGCCAGCAGCTTAGAAGTAGGGCTTGGTGAAAAACTGTTTTTT.

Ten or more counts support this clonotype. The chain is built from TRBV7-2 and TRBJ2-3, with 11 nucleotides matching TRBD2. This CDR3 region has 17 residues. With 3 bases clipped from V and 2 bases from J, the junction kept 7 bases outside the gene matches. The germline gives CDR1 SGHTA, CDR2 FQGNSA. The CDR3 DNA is TGTGCCAGCAGCTTCCCTAGCGGGGGGTTGAACACAGATACGCAGTATTTT. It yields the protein CASSFPSGGLNTDTQYF.

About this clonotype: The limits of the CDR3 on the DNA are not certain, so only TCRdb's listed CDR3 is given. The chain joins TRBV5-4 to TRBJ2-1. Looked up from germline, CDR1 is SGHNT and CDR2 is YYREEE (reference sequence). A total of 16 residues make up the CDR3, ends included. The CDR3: CASSLDYQMSSSSQFF.

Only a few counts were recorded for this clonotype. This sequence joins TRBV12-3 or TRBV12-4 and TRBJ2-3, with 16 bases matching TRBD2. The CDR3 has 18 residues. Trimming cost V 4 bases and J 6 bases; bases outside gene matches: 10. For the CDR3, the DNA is TGTGCCAGCAGTTCTGTCCCGGGACTAGCGGGGGGGCAGGATACGCAGTATTTT. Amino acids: CASSSVPGLAGGQDTQYF.

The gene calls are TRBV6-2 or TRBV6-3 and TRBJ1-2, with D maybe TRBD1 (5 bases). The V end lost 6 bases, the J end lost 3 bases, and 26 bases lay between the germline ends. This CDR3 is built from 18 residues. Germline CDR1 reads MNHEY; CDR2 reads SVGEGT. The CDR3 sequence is CASSPTISTTGRDYGYTF. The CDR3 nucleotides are TGTGCCAGCAGCCCCACCATTTCTACAACGGGACGGGACTATGGCTACACCTTC.

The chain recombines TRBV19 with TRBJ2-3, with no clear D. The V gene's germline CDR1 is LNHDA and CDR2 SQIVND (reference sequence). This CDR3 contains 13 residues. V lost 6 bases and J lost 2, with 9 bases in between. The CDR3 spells CASSFANTDTQYF. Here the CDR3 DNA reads TGTGCCAGTAGCTTTGCAAACACAGATACGCAGTATTTT.

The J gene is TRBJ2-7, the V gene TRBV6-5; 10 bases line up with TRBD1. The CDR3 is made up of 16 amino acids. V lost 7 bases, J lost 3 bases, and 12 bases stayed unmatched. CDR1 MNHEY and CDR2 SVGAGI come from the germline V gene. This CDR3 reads CASNSGQGERNYEQYV. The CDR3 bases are TGTGCCAGCAATTCCGGACAGGGGGAGAGAAACTACGAGCAGTACGTC.

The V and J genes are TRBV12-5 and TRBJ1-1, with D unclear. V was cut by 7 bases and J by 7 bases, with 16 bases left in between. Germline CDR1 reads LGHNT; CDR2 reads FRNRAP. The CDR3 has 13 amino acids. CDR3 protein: CASDTPQSSEAFF. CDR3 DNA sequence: TGTGCTAGTGACACCCCCCAAAGTAGTGAAGCTTTCTTT.

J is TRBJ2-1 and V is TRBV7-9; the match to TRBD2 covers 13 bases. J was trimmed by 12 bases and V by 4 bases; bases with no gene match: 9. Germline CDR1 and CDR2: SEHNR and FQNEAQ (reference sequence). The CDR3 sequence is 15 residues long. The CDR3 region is CASSSTSGGALVQFF. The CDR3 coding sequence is TGTGCCAGCAGCTCCACTAGCGGGGGGGCATTGGTGCAGTTCTTC.

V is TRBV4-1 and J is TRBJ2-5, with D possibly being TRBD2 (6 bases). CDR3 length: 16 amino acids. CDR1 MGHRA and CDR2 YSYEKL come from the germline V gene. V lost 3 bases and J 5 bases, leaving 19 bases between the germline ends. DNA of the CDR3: TGCGCCAGCAGCCAGCCGGGAGAGGGGTCGAAGGAGACCCAGTACTTC. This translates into CASSQPGEGSKETQYF.

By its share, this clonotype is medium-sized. CDR3 protein: CASSSSGPGSPLHF. The DNA of the CDR3 is TGTGCCAGCAGCTCTTCTGGTCCGGGCTCACCCCTCCACTTT. This chain joins TRBV7-6 and TRBJ1-6; D is ambiguous. From germline, CDR1 is SGHVS and CDR2 FNYEAQ. This CDR3 has 14 amino acids. V shed 4 bases and J shed 10 bases, with 14 bases lying between them. Supplemented by reference TRBV7-6 and TRBJ1-6, the full variable domain reads GAGVSQSPRYKVTKRGQDVALRCDPISGHVSLYWYRQALGQGPEFLTYFNYEAQQDKSGLPNDRFSAERPEGSISTLTIQRTEQRDSAMYRCASSSSGPGSPLHFGNGTRLTVT.

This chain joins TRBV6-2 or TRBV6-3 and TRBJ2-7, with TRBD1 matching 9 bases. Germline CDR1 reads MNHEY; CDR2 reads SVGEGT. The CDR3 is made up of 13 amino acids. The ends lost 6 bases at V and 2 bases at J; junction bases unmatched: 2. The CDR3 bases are TGTGCCAGCAGGACAGGGGGACCCTACGAGCAGTACGTC. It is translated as CASRTGGPYEQYV.

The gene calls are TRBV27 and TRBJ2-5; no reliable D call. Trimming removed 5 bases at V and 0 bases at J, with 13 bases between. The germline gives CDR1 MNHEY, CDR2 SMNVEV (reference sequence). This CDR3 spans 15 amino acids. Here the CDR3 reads CASSPSLSYQETQYF. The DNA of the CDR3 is TGTGCCAGCAGTCCCTCCCTTTCTTACCAAGAGACCCAGTACTTC.

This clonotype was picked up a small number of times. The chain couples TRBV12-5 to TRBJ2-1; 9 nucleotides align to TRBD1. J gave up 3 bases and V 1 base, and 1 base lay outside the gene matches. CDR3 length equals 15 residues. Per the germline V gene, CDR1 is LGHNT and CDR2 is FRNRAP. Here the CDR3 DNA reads TGTGCTAGTGGTTTGGGGGACAGGGTCTACAATGAGCAGTTCTTC. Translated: CASGLGDRVYNEQFF.

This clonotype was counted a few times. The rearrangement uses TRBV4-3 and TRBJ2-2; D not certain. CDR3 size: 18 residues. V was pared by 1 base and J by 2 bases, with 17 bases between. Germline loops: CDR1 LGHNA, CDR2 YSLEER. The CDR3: CASSQALRLRTNTGELFF. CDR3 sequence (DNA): TGCGCCAGCAGCCAAGCCTTACGCCTGAGAACTAACACCGGGGAGCTGTTTTTT.

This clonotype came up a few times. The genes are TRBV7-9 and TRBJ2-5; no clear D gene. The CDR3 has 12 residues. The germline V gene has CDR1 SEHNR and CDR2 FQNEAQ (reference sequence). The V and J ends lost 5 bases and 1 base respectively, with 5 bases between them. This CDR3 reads CASSQLQETQYF. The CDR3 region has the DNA TGTGCCAGCAGCCAGCTCCAAGAGACCCAGTACTTC.

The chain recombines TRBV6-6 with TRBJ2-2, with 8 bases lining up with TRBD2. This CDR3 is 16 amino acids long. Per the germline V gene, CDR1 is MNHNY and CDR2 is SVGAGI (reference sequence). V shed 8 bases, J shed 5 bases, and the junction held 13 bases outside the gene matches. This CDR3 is CASFEGSGGGTGELFF. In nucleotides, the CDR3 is TGTGCCAGCTTTGAGGGGAGCGGGGGAGGTACCGGGGAGCTGTTTTTT.